This is a list of T cell receptor beta chains from one sample in a study of blood T cell repertoires in COVID-19. The method was immunoSEQ multiplex PCR; TCRdb's version includes in-frame clones alone and lacks a portion of them. Of around 100,000 clones listed, over 75% are singletons. Sequencing input: peripheral blood. These TCRs come from a human donor in a cohort sampled during active COVID-19. The CDR3 runs from the conserved cysteine through the conserved F or W. Each record gives: J gene, clone size, D gene, V gene, CDR3 DNA, CDR3 protein. D genes are given only for firm matches. Rows give clone size only sometimes, using once, few, many, or a class for an expanded clone.

TRBJ2-3 NA TRBD2 TRBV2 TGTGCCAGCAGCTCCGGACTAGCGGGACGCACAGATACGCAGTATTTT CASSSGLAGRTDTQYF
TRBJ1-1 NA NA TRBV7-9 TGTGCCAGCAGCCCGACGGGTTGGGACACTGAAGCTTTCTTT CASSPTGWDTEAFF
TRBJ2-3 NA NA TRBV19 TGTGCCAGTAATAGAGGGCCAGAGGATACGCAGTATTTT CASNRGPEDTQYF
TRBJ2-7 NA NA TRBV21-1 TGTGCCAGCAGCTCCTGGGGGGACAGGGGCTACGAGCAGTACTTC CASSSWGDRGYEQYF
TRBJ1-1 NA NA TRBV7-8 TGTGCCAGCAGCTTCGGAGGATTGAACACTGAAGCTTTCTTT CASSFGGLNTEAFF
TRBJ2-6 NA NA TRBV25-1 TGTGCCAGCAGCCCGCACGGCAGGACTGGGGCCAACGTCCTGACTTTC CASSPHGRTGANVLTF
TRBJ1-2 NA NA TRBV21-1 TGTGCCAGCAGCCACCTAATCCGGCGAGGGGGCGACTATGGCTACACCTTC CASSHLIRRGGDYGYTF
TRBJ1-3 NA NA TRBV7-2 TGTGCCAGCAGCTTAACCCAGGACAGTCGGAGGTCTGGAAACACCATATATTTT CASSLTQDSRRSGNTIYF
TRBJ2-2 NA TRBD2 TRBV13 TGTGCCAGCAGCTCCCCCGCTCTAGCGGGAGTCACCGGGGAGCTGTTTTTT CASSSPALAGVTGELFF
TRBJ2-1 NA TRBD2 TRBV2 TGTGCCAGCAGTTTTCCCAAAGCGGGGGGTGGGTACAATGAGCAGTTCTTC CASSFPKAGGGYNEQFF
TRBJ1-1 NA NA TRBV5-4 TGTGCCAGCAGCTTGGCTGGGGCATACACTGAAGCTTTCTTT CASSLAGAYTEAFF
TRBJ1-2 once NA TRBV11-2 TGTGCCAGCAGCATTACAGGGCCTGCAACCTTC CASSITGPATF
TRBJ1-3 NA NA TRBV9 TGTGCCAGCACCCGATCCCTAGCAAGGTCCTCTGGAAACACCATATATTTT CASTRSLARSSGNTIYF
TRBJ1-3 NA NA TRBV6-2/TRBV6-3 TGTGCCAGCAGCTCCTTCGTAGGGGTTCGGAGTGGAAACACCATATATTTT CASSSFVGVRSGNTIYF
TRBJ1-1 NA NA TRBV4-1 TGCGCCAGCAGCCAAGTCAAAGCGGGGGTGGGGGCTGAAGCTTTCTTT CASSQVKAGVGAEAFF
TRBJ2-7 NA TRBD2 TRBV3-1/TRBV3-2 TGTGCCAGCAGACCCGCAGCGGGGAACTTCTACGAGCAGTACTTC CASRPAAGNFYEQYF
TRBJ1-1 NA NA TRBV19 TGTGCCAGTAGTATCGCTCAGGGCCTGAACACTGAAGCTTTCTTT CASSIAQGLNTEAFF